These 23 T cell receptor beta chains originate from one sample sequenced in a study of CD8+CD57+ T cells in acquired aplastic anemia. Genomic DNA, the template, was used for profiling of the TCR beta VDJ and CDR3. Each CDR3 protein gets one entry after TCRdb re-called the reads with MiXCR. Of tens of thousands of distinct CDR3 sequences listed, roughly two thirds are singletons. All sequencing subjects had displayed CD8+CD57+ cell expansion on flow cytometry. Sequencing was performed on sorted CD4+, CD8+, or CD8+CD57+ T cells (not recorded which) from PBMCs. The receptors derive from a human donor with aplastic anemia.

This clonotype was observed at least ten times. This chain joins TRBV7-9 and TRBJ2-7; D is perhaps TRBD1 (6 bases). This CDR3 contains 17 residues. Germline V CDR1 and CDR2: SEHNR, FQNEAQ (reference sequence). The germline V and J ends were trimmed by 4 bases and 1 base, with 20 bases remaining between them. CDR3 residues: CASSYPSEGVRSYEQYF. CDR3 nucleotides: TGTGCCAGCAGCTACCCCTCTGAGGGGGTACGTTCCTACGAGCAGTACTTC.

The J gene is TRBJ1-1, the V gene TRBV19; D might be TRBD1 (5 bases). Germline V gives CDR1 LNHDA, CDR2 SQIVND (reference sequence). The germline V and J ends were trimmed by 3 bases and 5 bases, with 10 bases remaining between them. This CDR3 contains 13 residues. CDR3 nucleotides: TGTGCCAGTAGTATGTCGACAGTAACTGAAGCTTTCTTT. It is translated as CASSMSTVTEAFF.

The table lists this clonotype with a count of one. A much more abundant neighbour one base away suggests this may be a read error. The CDR3 nucleotides read TGCGCCAGCAGCCACGGGGGGAAGAACACTGAAGCTTCCTTT. Translated: CASSHGGKNTEASF. The chain carries TRBV4-1 and TRBJ1-1; tentative D call: TRBD1 (5 bases). This CDR3 is 14 amino acids long. Looked up from germline, CDR1 is MGHRA and CDR2 is YSYEKL.

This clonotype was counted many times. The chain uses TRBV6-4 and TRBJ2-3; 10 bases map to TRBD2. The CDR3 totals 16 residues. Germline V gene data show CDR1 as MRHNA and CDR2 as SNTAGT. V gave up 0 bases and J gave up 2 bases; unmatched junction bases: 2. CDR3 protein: CASSDSTSGDTDTQYF. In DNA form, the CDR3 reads TGTGCCAGCAGTGACTCCACTAGCGGGGACACAGATACGCAGTATTTT.

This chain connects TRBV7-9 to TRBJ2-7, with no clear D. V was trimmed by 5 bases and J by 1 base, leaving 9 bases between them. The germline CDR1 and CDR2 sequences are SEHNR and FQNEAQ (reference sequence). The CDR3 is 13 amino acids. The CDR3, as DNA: TGTGCCAGCAGCCCGAGTTCATCCTACGAGCAGTACTTC. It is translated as CASSPSSSYEQYF.

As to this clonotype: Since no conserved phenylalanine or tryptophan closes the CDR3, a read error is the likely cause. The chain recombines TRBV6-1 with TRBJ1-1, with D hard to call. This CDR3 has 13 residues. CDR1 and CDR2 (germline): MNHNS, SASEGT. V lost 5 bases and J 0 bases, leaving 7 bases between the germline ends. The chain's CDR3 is CASSSNMNTEAFL. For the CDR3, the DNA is TGTGCCAGCAGTAGTAACATGAACACTGAAGCTTTCCTT.

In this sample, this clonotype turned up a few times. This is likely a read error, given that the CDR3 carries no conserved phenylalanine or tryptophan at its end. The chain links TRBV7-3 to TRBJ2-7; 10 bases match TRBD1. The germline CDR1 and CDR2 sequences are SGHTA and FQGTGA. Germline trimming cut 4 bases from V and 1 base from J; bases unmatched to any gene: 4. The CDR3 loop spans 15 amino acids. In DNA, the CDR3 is TGTGCCAGCAGCTCGACAGGGGGCGTTTCCTACGAGCAGTACCTC. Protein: CASSSTGGVSYEQYL.

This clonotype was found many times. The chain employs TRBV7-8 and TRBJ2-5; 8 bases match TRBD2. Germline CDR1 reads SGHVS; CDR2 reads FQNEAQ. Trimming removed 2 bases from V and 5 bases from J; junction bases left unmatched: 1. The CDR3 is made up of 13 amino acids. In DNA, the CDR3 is TGTGCCAGCAGCTTACGGACTAGCGAGACCCAGTACTTC. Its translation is CASSLRTSETQYF.

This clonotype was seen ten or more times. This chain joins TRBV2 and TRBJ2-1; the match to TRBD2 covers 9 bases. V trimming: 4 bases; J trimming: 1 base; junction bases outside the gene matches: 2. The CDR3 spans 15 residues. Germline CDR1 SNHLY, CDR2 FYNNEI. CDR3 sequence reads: CASSVSGGSYNEQFF. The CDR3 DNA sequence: TGTGCCAGCAGTGTTAGCGGGGGATCCTACAATGAGCAGTTCTTC.

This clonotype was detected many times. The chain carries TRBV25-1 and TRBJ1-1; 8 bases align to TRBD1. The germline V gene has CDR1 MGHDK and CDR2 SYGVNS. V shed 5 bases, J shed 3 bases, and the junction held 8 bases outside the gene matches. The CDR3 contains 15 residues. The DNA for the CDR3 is TGTGCCAGCAGTAATGAGGACAGGGTATACACTGAAGCTTTCTTT. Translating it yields CASSNEDRVYTEAFF.

CDR3 DNA sequence: TGTGCCAGTAGTACAAACGCCTATGGCTACACCTTC. Translation gives CASSTNAYGYTF. This chain links TRBV19 with TRBJ1-2; D remains ambiguous. The V end lost 4 bases, the J end lost 4 bases, and 7 bases lay between the germline ends. The germline V gene has CDR1 LNHDA and CDR2 SQIVND (reference sequence). This CDR3 has 12 amino acids.

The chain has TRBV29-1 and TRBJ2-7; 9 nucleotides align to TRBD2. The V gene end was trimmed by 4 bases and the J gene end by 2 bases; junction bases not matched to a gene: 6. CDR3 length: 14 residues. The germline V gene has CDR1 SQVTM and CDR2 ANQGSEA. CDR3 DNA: TGCAGCGTTGGAAGTAGCGGGGGAGCCTACGAGCAGTACTTC. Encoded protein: CSVGSSGGAYEQYF.

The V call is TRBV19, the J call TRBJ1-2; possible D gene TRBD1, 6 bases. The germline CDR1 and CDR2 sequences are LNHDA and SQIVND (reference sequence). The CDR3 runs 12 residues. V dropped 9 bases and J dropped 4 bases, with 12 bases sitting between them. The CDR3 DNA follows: TGTGCCAGCTACAGGGAGGGCTATGGCTACACCTTC. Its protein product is CASYREGYGYTF.

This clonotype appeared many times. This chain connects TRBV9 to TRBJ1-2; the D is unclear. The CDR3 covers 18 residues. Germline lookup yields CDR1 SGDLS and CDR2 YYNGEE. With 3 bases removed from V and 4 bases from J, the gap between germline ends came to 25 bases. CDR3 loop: CASSDPLGGPRSIYGYTF. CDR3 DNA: TGTGCCAGCAGCGATCCCCTGGGCGGCCCCCGTTCTATCTATGGCTACACCTTC.

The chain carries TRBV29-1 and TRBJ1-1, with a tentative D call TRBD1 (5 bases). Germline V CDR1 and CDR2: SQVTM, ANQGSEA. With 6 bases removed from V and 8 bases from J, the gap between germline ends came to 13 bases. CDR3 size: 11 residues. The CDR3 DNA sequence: TGCAGCGTGACCCTGGGGGTCGAAGCTTTCTTT. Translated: CSVTLGVEAFF.

In DNA, the CDR3 is TGTGCCAGTAGTATAGGGGCGCGAACTGAAGCTTTCTTT. Residues: CASSIGARTEAFF. The V and J genes are TRBV19 and TRBJ1-1; D is unresolved. With 1 base removed from V and 5 bases from J, the gap between germline ends came to 8 bases. CDR3 length: 13 amino acids. Looked up from germline, CDR1 is LNHDA and CDR2 is SQIVND (reference sequence).

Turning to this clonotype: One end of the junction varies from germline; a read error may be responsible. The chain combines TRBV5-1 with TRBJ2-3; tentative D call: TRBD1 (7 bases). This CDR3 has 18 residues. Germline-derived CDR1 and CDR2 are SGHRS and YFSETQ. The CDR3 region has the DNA TGCGCCAGCAGCTTCCGGGACAGCCCACCTACTAGCACGGATACGCAGTATTTT. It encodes CASSFRDSPPTSTDTQYF.

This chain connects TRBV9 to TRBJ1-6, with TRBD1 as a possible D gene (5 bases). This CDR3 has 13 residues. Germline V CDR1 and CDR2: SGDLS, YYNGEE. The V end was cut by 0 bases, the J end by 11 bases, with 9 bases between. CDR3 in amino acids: CASSVAAGPPLHF. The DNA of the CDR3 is TGTGCCAGCAGCGTAGCTGCGGGGCCACCCCTCCACTTT.

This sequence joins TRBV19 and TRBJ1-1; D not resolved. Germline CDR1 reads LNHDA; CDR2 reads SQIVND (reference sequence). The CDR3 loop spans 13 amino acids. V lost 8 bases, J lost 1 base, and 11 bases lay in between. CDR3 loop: CASSSAGNTEAFF. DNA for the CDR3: TGTGCCAGTTCATCTGCCGGGAACACTGAAGCTTTCTTT.

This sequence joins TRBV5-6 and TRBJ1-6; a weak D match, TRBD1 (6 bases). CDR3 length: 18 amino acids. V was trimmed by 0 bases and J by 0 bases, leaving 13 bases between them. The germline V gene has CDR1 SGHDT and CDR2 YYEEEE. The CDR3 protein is CASSLGGPLSSYNSPLHF. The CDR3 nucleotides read TGTGCCAGCAGCTTGGGGGGGCCTCTAAGCTCCTATAATTCACCCCTCCACTTT.

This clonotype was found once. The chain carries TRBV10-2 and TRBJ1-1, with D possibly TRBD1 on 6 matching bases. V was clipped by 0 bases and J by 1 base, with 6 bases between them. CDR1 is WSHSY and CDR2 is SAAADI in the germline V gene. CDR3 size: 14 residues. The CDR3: CASSESTGNTEAFF. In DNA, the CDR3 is TGCGCCAGCAGTGAGTCGACAGGGAACACTGAAGCTTTCTTT.

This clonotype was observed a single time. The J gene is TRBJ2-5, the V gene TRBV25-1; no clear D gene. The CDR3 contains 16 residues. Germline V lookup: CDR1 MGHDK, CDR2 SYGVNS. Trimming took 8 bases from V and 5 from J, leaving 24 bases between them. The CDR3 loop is CASEDGQVGVRETQYF. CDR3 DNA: TGTGCCAGCGAAGACGGGCAGGTGGGCGTACGGGAGACCCAGTACTTC.

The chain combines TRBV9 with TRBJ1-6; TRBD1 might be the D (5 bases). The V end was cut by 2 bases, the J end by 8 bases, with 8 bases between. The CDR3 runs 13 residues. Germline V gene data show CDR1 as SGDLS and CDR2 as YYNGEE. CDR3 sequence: CASSVGGDSPLHF. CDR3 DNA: TGTGCCAGCAGCGTCGGGGGTGATTCACCCCTCCACTTT.